The rows below give T cell receptor beta chains drawn from one sample of a study of CD8 T cells in Susac syndrome. TCRdb passed the immunoSEQ multiplex PCR reads through MiXCR, listing each CDR3 protein once. The sample holds about 250,000 distinct CDR3 sequences, just over 90% seen once. The sample consisted of CD4+ T cells from PBMCs. These receptors came from a human donor with multiple sclerosis. Each CDR3 is given without its conserved first and last residue.

TRBJ1-2	TRBV5-4	ASSRQDLYGYT
TRBJ2-2	TRBV7-3	ASSSRTVNTGELF
TRBJ1-6	TRBV5-4	ASSLSGGGSPLH
TRBJ2-4	TRBV30	AWRRRGPNPIAKNIQY
TRBJ2-7	TRBV18	ASTGLTGGYEQY
TRBJ1-1	TRBV20-1	SAQGQNTEAF
TRBJ2-1	TRBV7-2	ASSLGAGAPYNEQF
TRBJ2-5	TRBV24-1	AVRGEGGRGRETQY
TRBJ2-3	TRBV20-1	SARHRGSTDTQY
TRBJ2-5	TRBV5-1	ASSPRSGGTQETQY
TRBJ1-2	TRBV6-6	ASSYETLHGYT
TRBJ2-1	TRBV29-1	SVWAGGLSYNEQF
TRBJ2-1	TRBV30	AWSGWDMAGIPNEQF
TRBJ1-2	TRBV5-1	ASSLDTYGYT
TRBJ2-3	TRBV28	ASRDAGLAGNTQY
TRBJ1-4	TRBV2	ASSSEAPVEKLF
TRBJ1-1	TRBV20-1	SARAPANTEAF
TRBJ1-2	TRBV3-1	ASSPRGAANYGYT
TRBJ2-3	TRBV3-1	ASSQISGRAQY
TRBJ2-7	TRBV7-9	ASTTSTGGPHEQY